These 19 T cell receptor beta chains originate from one sample sequenced in a study of cytomegalovirus exposure and HLA in healthy donors. The PCR employed 60 Vbeta primers together with 13 Jbeta primers. Measured with immunoSEQ multiplex PCR; TCRdb has only the in-frame clones, and not every one. The sample data list approximately 38,000 clones. The material sequenced was PBMCs. The source is a human donor in good health.

The chain links TRBV14 to TRBJ1-4; weak D call: TRBD1 (5 bases). The CDR3 extends over 17 amino acids. V lost 0 bases and J 6 bases, leaving 17 bases between the germline ends. Germline values: CDR1 SGHDN, CDR2 FVKESK. CDR3 coding DNA: TGTGCCAGCAGCCAAGACCTCGACAGTTACCTCTATGAAAAACTGTTTTTT. It is translated as CASSQDLDSYLYEKLFF.

This sequence joins TRBV13 and TRBJ2-7; 7 bases agree with TRBD2. From germline, CDR1 is PRHDT and CDR2 FYEKMQ (reference sequence). The CDR3 is made up of 15 amino acids. V lost 0 bases, J lost 0 bases, and 2 bases stayed unmatched. The CDR3 nucleotides read TGTGCCAGCAGCTTAGGAGGGGACTACTCCTACGAGCAGTACTTC. This codes for CASSLGGDYSYEQYF. The entire variable domain, with the rest obtained from reference TRBV13 and TRBJ2-7, is as follows: AAGVIQSPRHLIKEKRETATLKCYPIPRHDTVYWYQQGPGQDPQFLISFYEKMQSDKGSIPDRFSAQQFSDYHSELNMSSLELGDSALYFCASSLGGDYSYEQYFGPGTRLTVT.

The rearrangement joins TRBV10-3 to TRBJ1-5; possible D gene TRBD1, 5 bases. The CDR3 runs 12 residues. In germline, CDR1 is ENHRY, CDR2 SYGVKD. The V and J ends lost 3 bases and 11 bases respectively, with 11 bases between them. CDR3 DNA: TGTGCCATCAGTGACGGGGGGAGAGCCCAGCATTTT. It encodes CAISDGGRAQHF.

This chain connects TRBV25-1 to TRBJ2-4; tentative D call: TRBD2 (6 bases). The CDR3 runs 17 residues. Germline CDR1 MGHDK, CDR2 SYGVNS. V was pared by 3 bases and J by 3 bases, with 18 bases between. CDR3 in DNA: TGTGCCAGCAGTGACGAAGGCTTCTGGGGGGACAAAAACATTCAGTACTTC. Its protein product is CASSDEGFWGDKNIQYF.

The V and J genes are TRBV5-6 and TRBJ1-6, with D possibly being TRBD1 (5 bases). Trimming took off 0 bases at V and 6 bases at J, with 16 bases between the two ends. Germline V CDR1 and CDR2: SGHDT, YYEEEE. CDR3 length: 17 amino acids. CDR3 nucleotides: TGTGCCAGCAGCTTGGGGGGCCGAGTTAGTCTTAATTCACCCCTCCACTTT. Translated, it gives CASSLGGRVSLNSPLHF. The full variable domain, with the rest looked up from reference TRBV5-6 and TRBJ1-6, is DAGVTQSPTHLIKTRGQQVTLRCSPKSGHDTVSWYQQALGQGPQFIFQYYEEEERQRGNFPDRFSGHQFPNYSSELNVNALLLGDSALYLCASSLGGRVSLNSPLHFGNGTRLTVT.

This chain connects TRBV7-2 to TRBJ1-2, with a tentative D call TRBD1 (6 bases). The CDR3 has 14 residues. The germline V gene has CDR1 SGHTA and CDR2 FQGNSA. Trimming removed 5 bases from V and 8 bases from J, with 18 bases in between. CDR3 in amino acids: CASSQPNRDDGYTF. CDR3 DNA: TGTGCCAGCAGCCAACCGAACAGGGACGACGGCTACACCTTC.

The rearrangement uses TRBV30 and TRBJ1-2; D is unresolved. The germline V and J ends were trimmed by 2 bases and 8 bases, with 9 bases remaining between them. CDR3 length: 11 residues. In germline, CDR1 is GTSNPN, CDR2 SVGIG (reference sequence). CDR3 loop: CAWSTTPGYTF. CDR3 sequence (DNA): TGTGCCTGGAGTACAACCCCGGGCTACACCTTC. The variable domain in full, with the rest retrieved from reference TRBV30 and TRBJ1-2, is SQTIHQWPATLVQPVGSPLSLECTVEGTSNPNLYWYRQAAGRGLQLLFYSVGIGQISSEVPQNLSASRPQDRQFILSSKKLLLSDSGFYLCAWSTTPGYTFGSGTRLTVV.

The chain employs TRBV5-1 and TRBJ1-2, with 10 nucleotides matching TRBD1. J was trimmed by 2 bases and V by 4 bases; bases with no gene match: 14. From germline, CDR1 is SGHRS and CDR2 YFSETQ. The CDR3 covers 18 residues. The CDR3 sequence is CASSQTPGQGNLNYGYTF. CDR3 sequence (DNA): TGCGCCAGCAGCCAAACTCCGGGACAGGGGAACCTAAACTATGGCTACACCTTC.

The V call is TRBV28, the J call TRBJ1-1; D perhaps matches TRBD1 (5 bases). Germline assignment: CDR1 MDHEN and CDR2 SYDVKM. There are 15 residues in the CDR3. Trimming cost V 1 base and J 6 bases, with 15 bases left between them. The CDR3 DNA sequence: TGTGCCAGCAGTTTATTCGCAGGGAAATTCTCTGAAGCTTTCTTT. This gives the protein CASSLFAGKFSEAFF.

The genes are TRBV6-5 and TRBJ1-1, with TRBD1 matching over 10 bases. Germline V lookup: CDR1 MNHEY, CDR2 SVGAGI. There are 13 residues in the CDR3. V trimming: 6 bases; J trimming: 4 bases; junction bases outside the gene matches: 2. The CDR3 coding sequence is TGTGCCAGCAGCTGGACAGGGGGCACTGAAGCTTTCTTT. Amino acids: CASSWTGGTEAFF.

This chain connects TRBV7-6 to TRBJ2-5, with D uncertain. The CDR3 spans 13 residues. V lost 2 bases to trimming and J lost 5 bases, with 9 bases between them. CDR1 and CDR2 (germline): SGHVS, FNYEAQ. In nucleotides, the CDR3 is TGTGCCAGCAGCTTATCCAACGGGGAGACCCAGTACTTC. Translated, it gives CASSLSNGETQYF.

The gene calls are TRBV2 and TRBJ1-1, with a weak D call TRBD1 (6 bases). V gave up 3 bases and J gave up 0 bases, with 11 bases separating them. This CDR3 region has 15 residues. Germline values: CDR1 SNHLY, CDR2 FYNNEI. CDR3 DNA sequence: TGTGCCAGCAGTGAGACAGGAAACATGAACACTGAAGCTTTCTTT. As protein: CASSETGNMNTEAFF.

The J gene is TRBJ2-7, the V gene TRBV28; D remains ambiguous. Germline CDR1 MDHEN, CDR2 SYDVKM. The CDR3 runs to 14 residues. Trimming took 2 bases from V and 3 from J, leaving 11 bases between them. CDR3 coding DNA: TGTGCCAGCAGTTTACCCCGACTGGGCTACGAGCAGTACTTC. This translates into CASSLPRLGYEQYF.

As for this clone: Additional DNA sequences in this sample encode the identical CDR3. The chain carries TRBV5-6 and TRBJ2-2, with TRBD1 identical over 7 bases. Germline CDR1 and CDR2: SGHDT and YYEEEE. Trimming took 0 bases from V and 3 from J; bases not matched to a gene: 2. CDR3 length: 15 residues. The DNA of the CDR3 is TGTGCCAGCAGCTTGGTTCAGGGGGACACCGGGGAGCTGTTTTTT. It translates to CASSLVQGDTGELFF.

The chain employs TRBV4-1 and TRBJ2-7, with D uncertain. Trimming pared 0 bases from V and 3 bases from J, leaving 15 bases between. The CDR3 covers 16 residues. Per the germline V gene, CDR1 is MGHRA and CDR2 is YSYEKL. The CDR3 sequence: CASSQDSRIPVYEQYF. The CDR3 region has the DNA TGCGCCAGCAGCCAAGATTCTAGAATCCCTGTCTACGAGCAGTACTTC.

The chain couples TRBV27 to TRBJ2-1; TRBD2 matches 7 bases. CDR3 length: 15 amino acids. Germline CDR1 MNHEY, CDR2 SMNVEV (reference sequence). The V segment lost 5 bases and the J segment 6 bases; nucleotides outside the gene matches: 10. CDR3 coding DNA: TGTGCCAGCAGTCCTCGGGGGGACCTAGGCAATGAGCAGTTCTTC. It encodes CASSPRGDLGNEQFF.

This chain joins TRBV19 and TRBJ1-2, with D possibly TRBD1 on 5 matching bases. V was cut by 3 bases and J by 0 bases, with 8 bases left in between. Germline V gene lookup returns CDR1 LNHDA and CDR2 SQIVND (reference sequence). CDR3 length equals 14 residues. The CDR3 nucleotides read TGTGCCAGTAGTATTCAGGGCACTAACTATGGCTACACCTTC. This gives the protein CASSIQGTNYGYTF.

This chain links TRBV7-6 with TRBJ1-2; 7 bases agree with TRBD1. The germline CDR1 and CDR2 sequences are SGHVS and FNYEAQ. Unmatched junction bases numbered 9, after V lost 6 bases and J lost 8 bases. CDR3 length: 13 amino acids. As DNA, the CDR3 is TGTGCCAGCAGTCCAGGGACAGCTTGGGGCTACACCTTC. Translating it yields CASSPGTAWGYTF.

The chain is built from TRBV10-3 and TRBJ2-5; 7 nucleotides line up with TRBD2. V gave up 3 bases and J gave up 5 bases; unmatched junction bases: 3. Germline V gene sequence: CDR1 ENHRY, CDR2 SYGVKD. The CDR3 has 13 residues. The chain's CDR3 is CAISESAGETQYF. In DNA form, the CDR3 reads TGTGCCATCAGTGAATCAGCGGGGGAGACCCAGTACTTC.